The sequence of this T cell receptor (beta chain) was determined in a study of identical twins. Whole-study results and caveats: Fewer insertions characterized abundant cord blood beta clonotypes, whereas memory repertoires showed none.

This clonotype was counted many times. Antigen: not known. All of the donors were Caucasians in good health. This CDR3 comprises 12 residues. CDR1 and CDR2 (germline): SQVTM, ANQGSEA. V lost 7 bases to trimming and J lost 3 bases, with 12 bases between them. Template switching added a universal primer binding site, and final cDNA carried unique molecular identifiers. TCRdb redid the calling of the 5' RACE reads with MiXCR, one entry per CDR3 protein. The sample records some 500,000 distinct CDR3 sequences, 7.5% to 10% being singletons. This same sample was also part of a study on yellow fever vaccine responses in identical twins.

Specimen: PBMCs. The chain combines TRBV29-1 with TRBJ2-5; D could derive from TRBD1 or TRBD2 (5 bases each). This clonotype was obtained from a woman aged 18-30 years in good health. The CDR3 coding sequence is TGCAGCGCCGAGGGCAGGGAAGAGACCCAGTACTTC. It translates to CSAEGREETQYF.